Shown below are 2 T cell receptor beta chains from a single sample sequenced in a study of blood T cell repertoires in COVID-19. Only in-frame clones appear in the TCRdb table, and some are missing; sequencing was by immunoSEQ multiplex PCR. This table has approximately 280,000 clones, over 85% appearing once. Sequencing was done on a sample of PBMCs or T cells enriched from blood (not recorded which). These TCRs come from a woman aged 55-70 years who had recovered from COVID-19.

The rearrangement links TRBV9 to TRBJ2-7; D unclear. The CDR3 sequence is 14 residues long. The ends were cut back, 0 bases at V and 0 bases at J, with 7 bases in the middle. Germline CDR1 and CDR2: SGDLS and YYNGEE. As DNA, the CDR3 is TGTGCCAGCAGCGTAGGCACTCTCTCCTACGAGCAGTACTTC. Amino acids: CASSVGTLSYEQYF.

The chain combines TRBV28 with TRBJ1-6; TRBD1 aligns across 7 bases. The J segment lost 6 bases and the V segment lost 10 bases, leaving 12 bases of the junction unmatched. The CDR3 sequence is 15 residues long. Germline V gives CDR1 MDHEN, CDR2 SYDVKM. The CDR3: CATLRGDRVNSPLHF. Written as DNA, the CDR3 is TGTGCCACCTTAAGGGGAGACAGGGTTAATTCACCCCTCCACTTT.